This T cell receptor beta chain came from a study of blood T cell repertoires in COVID-19. Study information: Whether acute or convalescent, the COVID-19 samples came from the United States, Italy and Spain. Sources were T cells, B-cell-depleted T cells, or PBMCs; the material itself was cDNA or gDNA.

Authors' processing steps: Nucleated cell number was recorded as an estimate derived from reference gene primer amplification. The method was immunoSEQ multiplex PCR; TCRdb's version includes in-frame clones alone and lacks a portion of them. V, J and clone size were drawn from that table, and D and trimming were deduced from the DNA. The profile shows over 120,000 clones, 80% to 90% of them singletons. CDR3 length: 16 amino acids. Germline CDR1 is SGHNT and CDR2 is YYREEE (reference sequence). V shed 4 bases and J 4 bases; nucleotides not matched to a gene: 11. The gene calls are TRBV5-4 and TRBJ1-3, with 7 bases aligning to TRBD1. The sample was peripheral blood. This clonotype was obtained from a woman aged 50 to 60 with acute or convalescent COVID-19. The CDR3 sequence: CASSNMGQREGNTIYF. The CDR3 DNA reads TGTGCCAGCAGCAACATGGGACAGAGGGAAGGAAACACCATATATTTT.